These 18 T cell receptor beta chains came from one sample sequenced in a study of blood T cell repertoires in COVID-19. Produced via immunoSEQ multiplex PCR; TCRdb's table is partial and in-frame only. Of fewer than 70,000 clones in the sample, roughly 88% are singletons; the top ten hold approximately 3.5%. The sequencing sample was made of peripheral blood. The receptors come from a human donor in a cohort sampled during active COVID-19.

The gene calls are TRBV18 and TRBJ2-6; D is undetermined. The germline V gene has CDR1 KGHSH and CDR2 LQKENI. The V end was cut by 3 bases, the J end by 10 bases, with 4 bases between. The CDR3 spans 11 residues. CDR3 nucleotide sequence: TGTGCCAGCTCACCGAGTAACGTCCTGACTTTC. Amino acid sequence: CASSPSNVLTF.

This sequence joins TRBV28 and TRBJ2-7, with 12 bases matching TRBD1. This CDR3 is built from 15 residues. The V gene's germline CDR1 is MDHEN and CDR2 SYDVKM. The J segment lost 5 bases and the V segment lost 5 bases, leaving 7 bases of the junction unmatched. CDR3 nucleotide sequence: TGTGCCAGCAGTCGCCGAGGGACAGGGGGCCACGAGCAGTACTTC. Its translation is CASSRRGTGGHEQYF.

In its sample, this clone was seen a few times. CDR3 sequence: CASAAGGTFTHEQYF. In DNA form, the CDR3 reads TGTGCCAGCGCCGCGGGGGGAACCTTTACCCACGAGCAGTACTTC. The chain recombines TRBV7-6 with TRBJ2-7; TRBD2 matches 8 bases. V trimming: 8 bases; J trimming: 5 bases; junction bases outside the gene matches: 14. This CDR3 is built from 15 residues. The germline gives CDR1 SGHVS, CDR2 FNYEAQ. Supplemented by reference TRBV7-6 and TRBJ2-7, the full variable domain reads GAGVSQSPRYKVTKRGQDVALRCDPISGHVSLYWYRQALGQGPEFLTYFNYEAQQDKSGLPNDRFSAERPEGSISTLTIQRTEQRDSAMYRCASAAGGTFTHEQYFGPGTRLTVT.

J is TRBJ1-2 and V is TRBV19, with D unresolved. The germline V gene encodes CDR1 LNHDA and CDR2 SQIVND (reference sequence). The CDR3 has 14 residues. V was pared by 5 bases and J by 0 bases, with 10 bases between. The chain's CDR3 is CASSSQITNYGYTF. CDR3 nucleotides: TGTGCCAGTAGTTCCCAGATAACTAACTATGGCTACACCTTC.

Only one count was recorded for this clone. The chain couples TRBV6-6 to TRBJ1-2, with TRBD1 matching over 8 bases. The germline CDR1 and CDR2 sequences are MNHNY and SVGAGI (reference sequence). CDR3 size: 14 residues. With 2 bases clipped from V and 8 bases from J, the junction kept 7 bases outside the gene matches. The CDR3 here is CASSYRQGRDGYTF. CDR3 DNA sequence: TGTGCCAGCAGTTACCGACAGGGGAGGGACGGCTACACCTTC.

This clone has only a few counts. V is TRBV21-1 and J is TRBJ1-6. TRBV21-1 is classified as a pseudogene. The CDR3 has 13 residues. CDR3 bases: TGTGCCAGCAGCAAAGGGAGGAGCTCACCCCTCCACTTT. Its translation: CASSKGRSSPLHF.

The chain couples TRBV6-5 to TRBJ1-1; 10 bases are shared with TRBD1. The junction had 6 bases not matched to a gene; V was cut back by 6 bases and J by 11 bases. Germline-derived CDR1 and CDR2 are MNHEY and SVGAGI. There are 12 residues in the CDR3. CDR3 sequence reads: CASSYGTGEAFF. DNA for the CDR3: TGTGCCAGCAGCTACGGGACAGGGGAGGCTTTCTTT.

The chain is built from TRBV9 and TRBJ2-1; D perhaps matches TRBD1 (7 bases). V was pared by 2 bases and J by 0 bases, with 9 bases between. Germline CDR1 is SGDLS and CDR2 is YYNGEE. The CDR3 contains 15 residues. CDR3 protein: CASSVQGGSYNEQFF. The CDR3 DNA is TGTGCCAGCAGCGTTCAGGGGGGCTCCTACAATGAGCAGTTCTTC.

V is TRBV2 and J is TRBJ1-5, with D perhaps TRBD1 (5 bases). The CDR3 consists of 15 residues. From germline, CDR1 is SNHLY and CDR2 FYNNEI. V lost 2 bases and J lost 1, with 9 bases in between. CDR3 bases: TGTGCCAGCAGTGAAATTGGGGCAAGCAATCAGCCCCAGCATTTT. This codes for CASSEIGASNQPQHF.

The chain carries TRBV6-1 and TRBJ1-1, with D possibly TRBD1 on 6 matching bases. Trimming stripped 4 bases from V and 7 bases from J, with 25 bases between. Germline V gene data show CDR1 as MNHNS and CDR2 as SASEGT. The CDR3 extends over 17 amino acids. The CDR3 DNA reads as TGTGCCAGCAGTGGTACTAGTGGGACACCCCTATGGAGTGAAGCTTTCTTT. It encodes CASSGTSGTPLWSEAFF.

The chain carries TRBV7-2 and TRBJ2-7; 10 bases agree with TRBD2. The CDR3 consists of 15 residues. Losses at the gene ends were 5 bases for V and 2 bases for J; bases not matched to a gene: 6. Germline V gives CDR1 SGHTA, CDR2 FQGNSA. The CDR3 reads CASSTILAGAYEQYF. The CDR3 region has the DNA TGTGCCAGCAGCACCATTCTAGCGGGGGCCTACGAGCAGTACTTC.

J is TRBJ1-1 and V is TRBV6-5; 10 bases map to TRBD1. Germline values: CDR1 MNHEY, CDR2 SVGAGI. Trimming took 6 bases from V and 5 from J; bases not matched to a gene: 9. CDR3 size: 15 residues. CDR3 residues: CASRTPGQGLTEAFF. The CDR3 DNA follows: TGTGCCAGCAGAACACCGGGACAGGGGTTAACTGAAGCTTTCTTT.

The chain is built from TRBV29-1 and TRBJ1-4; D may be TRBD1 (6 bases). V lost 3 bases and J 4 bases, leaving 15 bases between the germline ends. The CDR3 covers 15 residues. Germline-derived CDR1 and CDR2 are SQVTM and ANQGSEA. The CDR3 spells CSVEGTTGGNEKLFF. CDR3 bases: TGCAGCGTTGAGGGGACGACAGGAGGTAATGAAAAACTGTTTTTT.

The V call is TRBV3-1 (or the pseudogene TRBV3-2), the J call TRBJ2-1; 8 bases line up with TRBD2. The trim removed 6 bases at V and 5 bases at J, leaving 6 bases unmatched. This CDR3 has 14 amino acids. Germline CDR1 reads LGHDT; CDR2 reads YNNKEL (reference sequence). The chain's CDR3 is CASRKSGGDNEQFF. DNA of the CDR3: TGTGCCAGCAGGAAAAGCGGGGGAGACAATGAGCAGTTCTTC.

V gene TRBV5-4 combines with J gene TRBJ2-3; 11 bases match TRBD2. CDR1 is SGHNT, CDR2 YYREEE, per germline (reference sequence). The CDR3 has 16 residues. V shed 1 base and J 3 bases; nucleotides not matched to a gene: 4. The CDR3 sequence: CASSLTSGSVTDTQYF. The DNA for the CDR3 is TGTGCCAGCAGCTTGACTAGCGGGAGTGTTACAGATACGCAGTATTTT.

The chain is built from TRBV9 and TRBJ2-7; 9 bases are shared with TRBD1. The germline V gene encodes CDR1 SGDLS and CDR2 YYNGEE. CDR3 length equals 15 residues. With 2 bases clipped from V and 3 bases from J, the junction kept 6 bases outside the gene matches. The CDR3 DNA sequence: TGTGCCAGCAGCGTGAGGACAGGGGACCTCTACGAGCAGTACTTC. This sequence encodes CASSVRTGDLYEQYF.

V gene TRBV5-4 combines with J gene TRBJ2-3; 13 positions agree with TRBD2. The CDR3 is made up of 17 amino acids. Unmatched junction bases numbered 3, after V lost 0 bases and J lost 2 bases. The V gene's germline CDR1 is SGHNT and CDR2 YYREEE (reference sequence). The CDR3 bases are TGTGCCAGCAGCTTGGGACTAGCGGGGGGACTCACAGATACGCAGTATTTT. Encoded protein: CASSLGLAGGLTDTQYF. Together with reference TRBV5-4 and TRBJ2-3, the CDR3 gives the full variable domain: ETGVTQSPTHLIKTRGQQVTLRCSSQSGHNTVSWYQQALGQGPQFIFQYYREEENGRGNFPPRFSGLQFPNYSSELNVNALELDDSALYLCASSLGLAGGLTDTQYFGPGTRLTVL.

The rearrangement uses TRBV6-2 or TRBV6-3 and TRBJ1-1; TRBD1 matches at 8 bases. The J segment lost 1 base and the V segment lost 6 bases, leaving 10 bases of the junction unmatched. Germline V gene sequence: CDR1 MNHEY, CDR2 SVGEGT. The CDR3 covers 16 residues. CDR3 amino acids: CASSQNEGTGNTEAFF. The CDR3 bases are TGTGCCAGCAGCCAAAACGAAGGGACAGGGAACACTGAAGCTTTCTTT.